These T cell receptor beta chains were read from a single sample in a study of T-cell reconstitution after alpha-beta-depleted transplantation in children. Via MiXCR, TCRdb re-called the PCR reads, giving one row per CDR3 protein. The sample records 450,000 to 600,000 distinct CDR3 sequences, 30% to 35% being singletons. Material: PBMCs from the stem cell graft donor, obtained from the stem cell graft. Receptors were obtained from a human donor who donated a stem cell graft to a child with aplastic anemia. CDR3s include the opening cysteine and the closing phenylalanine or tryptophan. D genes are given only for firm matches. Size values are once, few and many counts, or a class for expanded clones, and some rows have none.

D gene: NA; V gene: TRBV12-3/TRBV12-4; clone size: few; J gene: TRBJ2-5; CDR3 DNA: TGTGCCAGCAGTCCAGGGGGGGGCGAAGAGACCCAGTACTTC; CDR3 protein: CASSPGGGEETQYF
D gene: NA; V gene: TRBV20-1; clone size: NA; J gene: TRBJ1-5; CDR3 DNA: TGCAGTGCCACAAAACCCGGGACCTTATTCCTAGATAGCAATCAGCCCCAGCATTTT; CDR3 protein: CSATKPGTLFLDSNQPQHF
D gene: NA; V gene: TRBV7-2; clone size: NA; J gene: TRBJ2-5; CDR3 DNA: TGTGCCAGCAGCTTAGCGGCATCCCAAGGGTCGGAGACCCAGTACTTC; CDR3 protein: CASSLAASQGSETQYF
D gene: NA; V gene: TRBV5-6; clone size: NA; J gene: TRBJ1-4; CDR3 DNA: TGTGCCAGCAGCCCTGGAGCCGGAGGTTTAAAACTGTTTTTT; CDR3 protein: CASSPGAGGLKLFF
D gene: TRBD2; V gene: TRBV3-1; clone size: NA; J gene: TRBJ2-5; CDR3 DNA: TGTGCCAGCAGCACTACTAGCGGGAGCAGTTTCGGGACCCAGTACTTC; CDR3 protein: CASSTTSGSSFGTQYF
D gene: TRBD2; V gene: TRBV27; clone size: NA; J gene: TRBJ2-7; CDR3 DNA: TGTGCCAGCAGCAACCCCACTCGGGAGGGGAGACACGAGCAGTACTTC; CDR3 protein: CASSNPTREGRHEQYF
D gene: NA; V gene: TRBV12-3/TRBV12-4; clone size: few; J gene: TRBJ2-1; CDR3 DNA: TGTGCCAGCAGGAACCCACAAGGCTTGAGGGATGAGCAGTTCTTC; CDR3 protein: CASRNPQGLRDEQFF
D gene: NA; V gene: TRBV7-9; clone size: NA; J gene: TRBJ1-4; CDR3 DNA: TGTGCCAGCAGCTTAGGGACCGGAAATGAAAAACTGTTTTTT; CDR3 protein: CASSLGTGNEKLFF
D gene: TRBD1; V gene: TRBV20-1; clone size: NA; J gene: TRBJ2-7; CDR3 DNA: TGCAGTGTGACAGGGGACTACGAGCAGTACTTC; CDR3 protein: CSVTGDYEQYF
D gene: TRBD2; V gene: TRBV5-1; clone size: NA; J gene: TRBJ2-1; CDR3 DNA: TGCGCCAGCAGCTTGCGGGGTAGCGGGAGTTCGTCCTACAATGAGCAGTTCTTC; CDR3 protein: CASSLRGSGSSSYNEQFF
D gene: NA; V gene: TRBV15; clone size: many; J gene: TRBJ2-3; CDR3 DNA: TGTGCCACCAGCAAGGGGACCCCAGATACGCAGTATTTT; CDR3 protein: CATSKGTPDTQYF
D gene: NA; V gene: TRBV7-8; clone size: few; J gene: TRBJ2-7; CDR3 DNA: TGTGCCAGCAGCTACAGGGACGAGCAGTACTTC; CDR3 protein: CASSYRDEQYF
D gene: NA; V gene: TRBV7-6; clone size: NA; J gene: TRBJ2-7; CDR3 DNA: TGTGCCAGCAGAGGGACTTCTGCCGAGCAGTACTTC; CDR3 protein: CASRGTSAEQYF
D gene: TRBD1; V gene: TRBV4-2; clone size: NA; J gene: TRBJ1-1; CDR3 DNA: TGTGCCAGCAGCATGGGACAGGGGAACACTGAAGCTTTCTTT; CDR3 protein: CASSMGQGNTEAFF
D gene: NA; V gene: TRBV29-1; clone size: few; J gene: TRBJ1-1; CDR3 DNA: TGCAGCGTTGCTACGGGGGTGGAAGCTTTCTTT; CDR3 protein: CSVATGVEAFF
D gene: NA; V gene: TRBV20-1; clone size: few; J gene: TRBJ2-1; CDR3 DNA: TGCAGTGCTAGTCTGTCTAGCAAGTACAATGAGCAGTTCTTC; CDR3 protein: CSASLSSKYNEQFF
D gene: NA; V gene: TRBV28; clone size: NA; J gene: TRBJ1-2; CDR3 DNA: TGTGCCAGCAGTAGAGGGGAGGAACCTAACTATGGCTACACCTTC; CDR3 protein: CASSRGEEPNYGYTF
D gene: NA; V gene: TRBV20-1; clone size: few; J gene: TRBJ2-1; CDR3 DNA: TGCAGTGCTAGAGATACGGCGGGCGCCTACAATGAGCAGTTCTTC; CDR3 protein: CSARDTAGAYNEQFF
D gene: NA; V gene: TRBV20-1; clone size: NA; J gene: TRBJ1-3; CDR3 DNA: TGCAGTGCTAGATATGGCAGGGGCTCTGGAAACACCATATATTTT; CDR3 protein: CSARYGRGSGNTIYF
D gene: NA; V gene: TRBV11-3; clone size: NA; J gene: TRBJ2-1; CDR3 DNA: TGTGCCAGCAGCTTAGACCAAAGCCCTTTTAATGAGCAGTTCTTC; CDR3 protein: CASSLDQSPFNEQFF
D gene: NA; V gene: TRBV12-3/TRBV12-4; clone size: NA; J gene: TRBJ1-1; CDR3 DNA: TGTGCCAGCAGTCCCACAGGCCGGGACCTTCATGGGACTTTCTTT; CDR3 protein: CASSPTGRDLHGTFF
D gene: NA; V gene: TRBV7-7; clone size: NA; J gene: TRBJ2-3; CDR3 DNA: TGTGCCAGCAGCTCAGGGTATGGAGAGGGCACAGATACGCAGTATTTT; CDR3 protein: CASSSGYGEGTDTQYF
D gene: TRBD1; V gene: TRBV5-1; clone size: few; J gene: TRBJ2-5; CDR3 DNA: TGCGCCAGCAGCCTAGGACAGGGGTTGTACCAAGAGACCCAGTACTTC; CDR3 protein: CASSLGQGLYQETQYF
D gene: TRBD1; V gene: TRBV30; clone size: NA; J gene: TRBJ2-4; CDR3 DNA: TGTGCCGGAACGGGACAGGGACAAAACATTCAGTACTTC; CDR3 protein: CAGTGQGQNIQYF
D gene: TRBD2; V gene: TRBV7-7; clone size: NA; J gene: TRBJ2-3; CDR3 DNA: TGTGCCAGCAGCTTAGGACTAGCGGGCGGATGGCCCCCAGATACGCAGTATTTT; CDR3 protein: CASSLGLAGGWPPDTQYF
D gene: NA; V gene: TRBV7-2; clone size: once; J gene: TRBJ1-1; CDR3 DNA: TGTGCCAGCAGCTTAGGGCCAGGCAGGATGAACACTGAAGCTTTCTTT; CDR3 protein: CASSLGPGRMNTEAFF
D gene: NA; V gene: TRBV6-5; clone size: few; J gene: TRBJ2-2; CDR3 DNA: TGTGCCAGCAGTTCCTACCAGGGGAACGCGAACACCGGGGAGCTGTTTTTT; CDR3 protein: CASSSYQGNANTGELFF
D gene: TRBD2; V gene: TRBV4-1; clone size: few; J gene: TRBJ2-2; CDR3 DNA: TGCGCCACTGCATCGGGAGGGAGTGATGGGACCGGGGAGCTGTTTTTT; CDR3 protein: CATASGGSDGTGELFF
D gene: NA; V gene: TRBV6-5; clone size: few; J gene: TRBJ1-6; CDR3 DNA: TGTGCCAGCAGTTACTCGGGCGGGGGAAGCAATTCACCCCTCCACTTT; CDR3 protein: CASSYSGGGSNSPLHF
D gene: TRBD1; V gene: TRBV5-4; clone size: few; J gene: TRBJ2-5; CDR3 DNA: TGTGCCAGCAGCGGCACAGGGGTTTTTGAGACCCAGTACTTC; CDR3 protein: CASSGTGVFETQYF
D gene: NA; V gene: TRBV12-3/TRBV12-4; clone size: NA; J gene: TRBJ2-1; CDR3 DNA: TGTGCCAGCAGACTACGGGGTTTCAGCTCCTACAATGAGCAGTTCTTC; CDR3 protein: CASRLRGFSSYNEQFF
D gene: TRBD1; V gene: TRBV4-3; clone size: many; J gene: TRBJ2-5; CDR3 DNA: TGCGCCAGCAGCTTAACGGGACAGCGCCAAGAGACCCAGTACTTC; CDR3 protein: CASSLTGQRQETQYF
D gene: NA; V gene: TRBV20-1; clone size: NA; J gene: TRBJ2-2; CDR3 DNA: TGCAGTGCTGGACGTGGCGGTTCAACCGGGGAGCTGTTTTTT; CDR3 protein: CSAGRGGSTGELFF
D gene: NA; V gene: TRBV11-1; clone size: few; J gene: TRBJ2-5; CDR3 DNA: TGTGCCAGCAGCCCGAGTCTTCCTCCGGGAGCTAAGGTTGGGACCCAGTACTTC; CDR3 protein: CASSPSLPPGAKVGTQYF
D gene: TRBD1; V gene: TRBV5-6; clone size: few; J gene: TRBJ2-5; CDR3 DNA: TGTGCCAGCAGCTTGGGGCGGAACAGGGGGCGCCGGGAGAAGACCCAGTACTTC; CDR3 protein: CASSLGRNRGRREKTQYF
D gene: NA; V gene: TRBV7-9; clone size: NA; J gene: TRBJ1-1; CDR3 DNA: TGTGCCAGCAGTTTCCCCGGACAACATGGGGCTGAAGCTTTCTTT; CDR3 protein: CASSFPGQHGAEAFF
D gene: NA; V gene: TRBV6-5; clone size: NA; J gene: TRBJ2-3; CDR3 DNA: TGTGCCAGCAGTTATGGCGGTGGATCGCAGTATTTT; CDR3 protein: CASSYGGGSQYF
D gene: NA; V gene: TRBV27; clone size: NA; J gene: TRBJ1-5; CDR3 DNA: TGTGCCAGTTCCTTGTGGGGCTCCAGCAATCAGCCCCAGCATTTT; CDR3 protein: CASSLWGSSNQPQHF
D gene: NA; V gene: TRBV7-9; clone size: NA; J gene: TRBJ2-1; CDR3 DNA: TGTGCCAGCAGCCGGGACCTCTTTGAGCAGTTCTTC; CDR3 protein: CASSRDLFEQFF
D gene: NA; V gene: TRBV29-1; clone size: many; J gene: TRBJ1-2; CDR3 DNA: TGCAGCGTTGGCACCGTCTATGGCTACACCTTC; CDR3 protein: CSVGTVYGYTF
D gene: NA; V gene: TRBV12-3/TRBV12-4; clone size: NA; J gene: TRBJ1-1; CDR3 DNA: TGTGCCAGCAGTTTTACGGCAGGTCATGAAGCTTTCTTT; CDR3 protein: CASSFTAGHEAFF
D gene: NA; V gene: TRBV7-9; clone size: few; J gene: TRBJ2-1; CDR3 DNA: TGTGCCAGCAGCTCGCCCCGAGGTACTCTCAATGAGCAGTTCTTC; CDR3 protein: CASSSPRGTLNEQFF
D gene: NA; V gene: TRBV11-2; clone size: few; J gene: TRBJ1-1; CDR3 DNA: TGTGCCAGCAGCGCCACGGGACTCCCGAACACTGAAGCTTTCTTT; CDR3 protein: CASSATGLPNTEAFF
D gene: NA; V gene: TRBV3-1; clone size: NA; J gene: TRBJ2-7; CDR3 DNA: TGTGCCAGCAGCCAAGACCGACGGATCTCCTACGAGCAGTACTTC; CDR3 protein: CASSQDRRISYEQYF